The rows below give T cell receptor beta chains drawn from one sample of a study of tumor-infiltrating lymphocytes in primary liver carcinoma. Via MiXCR, TCRdb re-called the multiplex PCR reads, giving one row per CDR3 protein. The table has about 330,000 distinct CDR3 sequences, almost 65% seen once. Material: peripheral blood. The receptors originated from a man in his forties with primary liver carcinoma and hepatitis B virus infection. Each CDR3 is given with its conserved first and last residue. Each record gives: D gene, CDR3 length, J gene, clone size, V gene, CDR3 DNA, CDR3 protein. The D gene is left open where the match is weak. The size of a clone is reported for some rows only, either as once, few or many, or as a class for expanded clones.

>TRBD2|15|TRBJ2-7|few|TRBV6-2/TRBV6-3
TGTGCCAGCGGTTTGGGGACTACCTTCTCCTACGAGCAGTACTTC
CASGLGTTFSYEQYF
>.|16|TRBJ2-5|once|TRBV2
TGTGCCACCGCAAATTATAGGGAAAAAGGAGAAGAGACCCAGTACTTC
CATANYREKGEETQYF
>TRBD1|17|TRBJ2-5|.|TRBV6-2/TRBV6-3
TGTGTCAGCAGTTACTCGGGACTAGGACAGGGGGCGAAGACCCAGTACTTC
CVSSYSGLGQGAKTQYF
>.|13|TRBJ1-1|.|TRBV6-5
TGTGCCAGCAGCCCGCAAGAGAACACTGGAGCTTTCTTT
CASSPQENTGAFF
>.|14|TRBJ2-1|few|TRBV6-5
TGTGCCCGCAGTTACTCTGGCGTTCACAATGAGCAGTTCTTC
CARSYSGVHNEQFF
>TRBD1|13|TRBJ2-1|.|TRBV29-1
TGCAGCGTTGAAGATGTCGGACAGGGTAAGCTCTTCTTC
CSVEDVGQGKLFF
>.|12|TRBJ1-1|.|TRBV29-1
TGCAGCGTGTACAGTGCGGGCACTGAAGCTTTCTTT
CSVYSAGTEAFF
>.|16|TRBJ2-5|many|TRBV11-2
TGTGCCAGCAGCCCCTCTGGCGGGGCTGGCCAAGAGACCCAGTACTTC
CASSPSGGAGQETQYF
>TRBD1|13|TRBJ2-5|many|TRBV10-3
TGTGCCATCAGTGACAGGGGGCGTGAGACCCAGTACTTC
CAISDRGRETQYF
>.|13|TRBJ2-7|.|TRBV12-3/TRBV12-4
TGTGCAAGCAGTTCACAGGGGAGGTACGAGCAGTACTTC
CASSSQGRYEQYF
>.|17|TRBJ2-2|.|TRBV11-2
TGTGCCAGTAGCTTAGGTGTCGGGGGCCGGAACACCGGGGAGCTGTTTTTT
CASSLGVGGRNTGELFF
>.|14|TRBJ2-7|.|TRBV5-1
TGCGCCAGCACCTGGGACGTCAGCAACTACGAGCAGTACTTC
CASTWDVSNYEQYF
>.|13|TRBJ2-5|.|TRBV29-1
TGCAGCGTCCCGGGACTTAACCAAGGGGCCCAGTACTTC
CSVPGLNQGAQYF
>.|12|TRBJ1-1|.|TRBV6-1
TGTGCCAGCAGTGGAGCGAGGGGGATGGCTTTCTTT
CASSGARGMAFF
>.|14|TRBJ1-2|.|TRBV4-3
TGCGTCAGCAGCGTAGACCCGGGGATCGGTGGCTACACCTTC
CVSSVDPGIGGYTF
>TRBD2|16|TRBJ2-7|.|TRBV4-1
TGCGCCAGCAACCAAGATAGACTAGCGGGATCCTACGAGCAGTACTTC
CASNQDRLAGSYEQYF
>.|14|TRBJ2-6|many|TRBV5-4
TGTGCCAGCAGCTTGGAATCTGGGGCCAACGTCCTGACTTTC
CASSLESGANVLTF
>.|14|TRBJ1-2|.|TRBV5-1
TGCGCCAGCAGCTTCGGTACCTGGCGGGATGGCTACACCTTC
CASSFGTWRDGYTF
>.|16|TRBJ2-7|.|TRBV4-3
TGCGCCAGCTGCCAAGTGGTAGGGCCCCTAACCTACGAGCAGTACTTC
CASCQVVGPLTYEQYF
>.|14|TRBJ1-4|few|TRBV5-1
TGCGCCAGCAGCACCCGGATGGATGGGGAAAAACTGTTTTTT
CASSTRMDGEKLFF
>.|14|TRBJ1-6|.|TRBV30
TGTGCCTGGAGTGTGGGGGGGAGCAATTCACTCCTCCACTTT
CAWSVGGSNSLLHF
>.|16|TRBJ2-1|.|TRBV14
TGTGCCAGCAGCCAGTTAGCTAAGGCCTCCCACAATGAGCAGTTCTTC
CASSQLAKASHNEQFF
>.|12|TRBJ2-1|.|TRBV11-2
TGTGCCAGCAGCTACGGGGGTGGTGAGCAGTTCTTC
CASSYGGGEQFF
>.|14|TRBJ2-2|.|TRBV11-2
TGTGCAGATGGGACAAGGGAGAGCACCGGAGAGCTGTTTTTT
CADGTRESTGELFF
>.|15|TRBJ2-1|.|TRBV5-5
TGTGCCAGCAGCTTGGGGTCTGGACCCTACAATGAGCAGTTCTTC
CASSLGSGPYNEQFF
>.|15|TRBJ2-7|few|TRBV5-4
TGTGCCAGCAGCTTGGCCGGGGACAACTCCTACGAGCAGTACTTC
CASSLAGDNSYEQYF
>.|15|TRBJ2-2|.|TRBV11-1
TGTGCCAGCAGCTTAGCGCGGGGCCTAGACAGGGAGCTGTTTTTT
CASSLARGLDRELFF
>.|15|TRBJ1-5|.|TRBV5-8
TGTGCCAGCAGCTTGGCAGGGTTTAGCAATCAGCCCCAGCATTTT
CASSLAGFSNQPQHF
>TRBD1|15|TRBJ1-1|once|TRBV11-2
TGTGCCAGCAGTAACGGACAGGGGGCTTCGGGTGTAGCTTTCTTT
CASSNGQGASGVAFF
>.|18|TRBJ2-3|.|TRBV10-2
TGCGCCAGTAGACAAATTCCCGGGACTTGCGTTTTCGCAGATACGCAGTATTTT
CASRQIPGTCVFADTQYF
>.|14|TRBJ2-2|few|TRBV6-1
TGTGTCAGCAGACTTAACAGGCTTTCCGGGGAGCTGTTTTTT
CVSRLNRLSGELFF
>.|17|TRBJ2-1|.|TRBV6-5
TGTGCCAGCAGCCAAGGAGGTAGCGCCAGCTCCTACAATGAGCAGTTCTTC
CASSQGGSASSYNEQFF
>.|16|TRBJ2-7|.|TRBV24-1
TGTGCCACCAGTATTCCAAGCGGTTATAGCTCCTACGAGCAGTACTTC
CATSIPSGYSSYEQYF
>.|15|TRBJ1-2|many|TRBV4-1
TGCGCCAGCAGCCAAGATCCCGGGCTGGTAGTCGGCTACACCTTC
CASSQDPGLVVGYTF
>.|11|TRBJ2-7|.|TRBV11-2
TGTGCCACCGGACGTCTCTACGAGCAGTACTTC
CATGRLYEQYF
>.|15|TRBJ2-1|.|TRBV10-3
TGTGCCATCAGTGAGTATGACAGCTCCTACAATGAGCAGTTCTTC
CAISEYDSSYNEQFF
>.|13|TRBJ2-1|many|TRBV12-3/TRBV12-4
TGTGCCAGCAGTTTATCACGGACGGACCGTCAGTTCTTC
CASSLSRTDRQFF
>TRBD2|18|TRBJ2-1|.|TRBV5-6
TGTGCCAGAAGCGGAAGGACTAGCGGGCTCCTCTGCTATAATGAGCAGTTCTTC
CARSGRTSGLLCYNEQFF
>TRBD2|16|TRBJ2-3|.|TRBV6-5
TGTGCCAGCAGCGCCTGTTGGGGAGGGCTGGCAGATACGCAGTATTTT
CASSACWGGLADTQYF
>.|14|TRBJ2-7|many|TRBV29-1
TGCAGCGTTGGTTATATGGGACCATATGAGGAGCAGTACTTC
CSVGYMGPYEEQYF
>.|15|TRBJ1-2|many|TRBV10-3
TGTGCCATCAGTGAGTCGAGCGGGCTCAGGGTAGGCTACACCTTC
CAISESSGLRVGYTF
>.|14|TRBJ2-7|.|TRBV11-2
TGTGCTAGCAGCTTAGCCCAGGCCCAGTACGAGCAGTACTTC
CASSLAQAQYEQYF
>.|15|TRBJ2-5|few|TRBV6-6
TGTGCCAGCAGTTACATTACAGGCACACAAGAGACCCAGTACTTC
CASSYITGTQETQYF
>.|16|TRBJ1-1|.|TRBV28
TGTGCCAGCAGTGTAAGAGGACAGTCAATGAACACTGAAGCTTTCTTT
CASSVRGQSMNTEAFF
>.|13|TRBJ2-7|.|TRBV29-1
TGCAGCGTGGGTGGCGGGGGCCTGTGGGAGCAGTACTTC
CSVGGGGLWEQYF
>.|15|TRBJ1-5|.|TRBV11-2
TGTACCAGCAGCTTGAGGACTGTTATAGCAATCAGCCAGCATTTT
CTSSLRTVIAISQHF
>.|17|TRBJ2-1|once|TRBV11-2
TGTGCCAGCAGCTTAGATCTGTTCAGGGTTGTTGACTATGAGCAGTTCTTC
CASSLDLFRVVDYEQFF
>.|13|TRBJ2-7|.|TRBV6-2/TRBV6-3
TGTGCTAGCAGTTTCATGCACTACTACGAGCAGTACTTC
CASSFMHYYEQYF